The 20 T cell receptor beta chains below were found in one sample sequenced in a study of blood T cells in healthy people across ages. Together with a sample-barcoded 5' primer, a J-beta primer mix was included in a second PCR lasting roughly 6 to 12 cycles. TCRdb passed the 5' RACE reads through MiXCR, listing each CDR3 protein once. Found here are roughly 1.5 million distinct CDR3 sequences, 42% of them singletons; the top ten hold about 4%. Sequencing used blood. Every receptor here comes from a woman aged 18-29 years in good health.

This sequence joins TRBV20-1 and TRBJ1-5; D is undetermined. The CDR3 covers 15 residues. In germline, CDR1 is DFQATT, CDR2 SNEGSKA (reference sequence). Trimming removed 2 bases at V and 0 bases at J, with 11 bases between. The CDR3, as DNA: TGCAGTGCTAGATTTGGACGGTATAGCAATCAGCCCCAGCATTTT. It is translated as CSARFGRYSNQPQHF.

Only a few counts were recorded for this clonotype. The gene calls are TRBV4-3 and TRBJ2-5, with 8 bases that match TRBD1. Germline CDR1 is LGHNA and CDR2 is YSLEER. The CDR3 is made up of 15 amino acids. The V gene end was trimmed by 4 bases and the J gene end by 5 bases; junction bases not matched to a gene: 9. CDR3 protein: CASSPQQGGGETQYF. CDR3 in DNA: TGCGCCAGCAGCCCCCAACAGGGGGGAGGCGAGACCCAGTACTTC.

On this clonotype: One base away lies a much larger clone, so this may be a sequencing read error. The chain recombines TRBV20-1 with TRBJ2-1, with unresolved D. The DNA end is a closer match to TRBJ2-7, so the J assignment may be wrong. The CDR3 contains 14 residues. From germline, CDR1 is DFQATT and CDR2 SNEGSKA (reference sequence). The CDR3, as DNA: TGCAGTGCTATCCGGACGCCTTCCTACAATGAGCAGTACTTC. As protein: CSAIRTPSYNEQYF.

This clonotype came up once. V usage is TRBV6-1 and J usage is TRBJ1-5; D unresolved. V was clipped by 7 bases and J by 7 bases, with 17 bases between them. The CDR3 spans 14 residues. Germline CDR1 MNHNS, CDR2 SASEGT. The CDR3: CASNEFYRGQPQHF. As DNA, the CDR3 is TGTGCCAGCAACGAGTTCTATCGCGGGCAGCCCCAGCATTTT.

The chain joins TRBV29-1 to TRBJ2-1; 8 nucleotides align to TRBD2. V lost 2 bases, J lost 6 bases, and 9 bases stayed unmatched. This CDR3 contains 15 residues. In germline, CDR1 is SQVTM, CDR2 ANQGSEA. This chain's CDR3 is CSVEFAGGRINEQFF. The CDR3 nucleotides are TGCAGCGTTGAATTTGCCGGCGGGAGGATCAATGAGCAGTTCTTC.

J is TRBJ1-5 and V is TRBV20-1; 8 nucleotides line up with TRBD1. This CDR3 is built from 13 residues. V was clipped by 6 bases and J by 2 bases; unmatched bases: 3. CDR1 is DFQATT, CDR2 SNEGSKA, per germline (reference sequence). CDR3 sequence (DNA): TGCAGTGCCGAGACAGGGGGCAATCAGCCCCAGCATTTT. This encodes CSAETGGNQPQHF.

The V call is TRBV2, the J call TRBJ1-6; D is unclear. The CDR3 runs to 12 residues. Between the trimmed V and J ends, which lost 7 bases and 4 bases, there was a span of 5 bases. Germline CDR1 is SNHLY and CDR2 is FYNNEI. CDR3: CASTQYNSPLHF. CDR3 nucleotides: TGTGCCAGCACCCAGTATAATTCACCCCTCCACTTT.

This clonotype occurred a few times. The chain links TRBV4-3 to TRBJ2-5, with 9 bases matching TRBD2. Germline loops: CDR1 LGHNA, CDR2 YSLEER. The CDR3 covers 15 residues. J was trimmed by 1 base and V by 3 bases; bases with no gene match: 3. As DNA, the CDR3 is TGCGCCAGCAGCCAGTTTAGCGGGAGCCAAGAGACCCAGTACTTC. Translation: CASSQFSGSQETQYF.

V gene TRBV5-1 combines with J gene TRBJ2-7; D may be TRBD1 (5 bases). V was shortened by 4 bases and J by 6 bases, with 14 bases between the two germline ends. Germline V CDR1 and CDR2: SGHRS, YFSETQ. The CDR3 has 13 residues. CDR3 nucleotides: TGCGCCAGCAGCCCCGGAGACAGAAGCGAGCAGTACTTC. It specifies CASSPGDRSEQYF.

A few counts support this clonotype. The CDR3 DNA reads as TGTGCCAGCAGCCTAAATCCAGTCAATGAGCAGTTCTTC. Amino acid sequence: CASSLNPVNEQFF. The chain has TRBV7-3 and TRBJ2-1; no firm D call. Trimming pared 5 bases from V and 6 bases from J, leaving 11 bases between. CDR3 length equals 13 residues. Germline assignment: CDR1 SGHTA and CDR2 FQGTGA.

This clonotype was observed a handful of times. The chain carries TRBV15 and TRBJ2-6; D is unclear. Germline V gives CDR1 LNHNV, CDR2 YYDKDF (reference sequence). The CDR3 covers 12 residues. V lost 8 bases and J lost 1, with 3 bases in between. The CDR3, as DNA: TGTGCCACCGCGTCTGGGGCCAACGTCCTGACTTTC. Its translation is CATASGANVLTF. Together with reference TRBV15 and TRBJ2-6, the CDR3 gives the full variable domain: DAMVIQNPRYQVTQFGKPVTLSCSQTLNHNVMYWYQQKSSQAPKLLFHYYDKDFNNEADTPDNFQSRRPNTSFCFLDIRSPGLGDTAMYLCATASGANVLTFGAGSRLTVL.

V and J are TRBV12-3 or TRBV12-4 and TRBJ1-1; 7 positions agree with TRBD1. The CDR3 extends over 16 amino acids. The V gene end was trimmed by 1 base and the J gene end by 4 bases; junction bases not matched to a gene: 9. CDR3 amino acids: CASSLGRGRGSTEAFF. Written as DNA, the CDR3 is TGTGCCAGCAGTTTAGGGAGGGGGCGCGGAAGCACTGAAGCTTTCTTT.

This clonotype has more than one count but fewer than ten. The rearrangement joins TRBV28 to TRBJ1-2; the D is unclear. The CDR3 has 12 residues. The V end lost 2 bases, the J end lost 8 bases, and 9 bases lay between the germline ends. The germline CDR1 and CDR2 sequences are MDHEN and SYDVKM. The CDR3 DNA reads TGTGCCAGCAGTTTAGCGAGGGAGGGCTACACCTTC. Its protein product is CASSLAREGYTF.

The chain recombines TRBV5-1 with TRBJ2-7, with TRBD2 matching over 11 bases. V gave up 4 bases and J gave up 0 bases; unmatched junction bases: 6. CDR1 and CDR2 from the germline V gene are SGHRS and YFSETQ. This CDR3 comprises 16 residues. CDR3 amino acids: CASSPGTSGFSYEQYF. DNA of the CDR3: TGCGCCAGCAGCCCCGGGACTAGCGGCTTCTCCTACGAGCAGTACTTC.

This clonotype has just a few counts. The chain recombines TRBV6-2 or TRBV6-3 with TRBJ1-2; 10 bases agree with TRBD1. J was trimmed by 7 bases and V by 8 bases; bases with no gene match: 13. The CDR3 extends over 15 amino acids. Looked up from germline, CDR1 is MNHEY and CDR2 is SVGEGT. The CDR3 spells CASSFMGQGLVGYTF. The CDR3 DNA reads TGTGCCAGCTCATTTATGGGACAGGGGCTCGTTGGCTACACCTTC.

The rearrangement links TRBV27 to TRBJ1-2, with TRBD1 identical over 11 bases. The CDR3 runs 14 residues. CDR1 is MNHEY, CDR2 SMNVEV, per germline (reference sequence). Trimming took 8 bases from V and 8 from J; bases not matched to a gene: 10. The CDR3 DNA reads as TGTGCCAGCGGTAGGACAGGGGGCTTGGGAGGCTACACCTTC. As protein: CASGRTGGLGGYTF.

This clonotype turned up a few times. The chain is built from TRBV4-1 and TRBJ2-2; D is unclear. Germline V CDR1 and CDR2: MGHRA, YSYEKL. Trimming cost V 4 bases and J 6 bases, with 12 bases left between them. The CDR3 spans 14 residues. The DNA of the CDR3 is TGCGCCAGCAGCCTCAGAGGTGTTTCCGGGGAGCTGTTTTTT. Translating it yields CASSLRGVSGELFF.

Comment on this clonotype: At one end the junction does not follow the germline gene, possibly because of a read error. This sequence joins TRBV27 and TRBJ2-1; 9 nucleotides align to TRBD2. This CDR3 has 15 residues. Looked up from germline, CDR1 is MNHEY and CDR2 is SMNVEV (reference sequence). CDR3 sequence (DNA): TGTGCCAGCAGTATGACTAGCGGTTACTACAAGGAGCAGTTCTTC. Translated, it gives CASSMTSGYYKEQFF.

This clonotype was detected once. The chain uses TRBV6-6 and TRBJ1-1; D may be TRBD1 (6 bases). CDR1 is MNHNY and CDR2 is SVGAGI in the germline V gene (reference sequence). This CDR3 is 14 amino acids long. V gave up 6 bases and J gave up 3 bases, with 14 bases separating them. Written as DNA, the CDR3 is TGTGCCAGCAGCATATTAGGGGGGGACACTGAAGCTTTCTTT. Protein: CASSILGGDTEAFF.

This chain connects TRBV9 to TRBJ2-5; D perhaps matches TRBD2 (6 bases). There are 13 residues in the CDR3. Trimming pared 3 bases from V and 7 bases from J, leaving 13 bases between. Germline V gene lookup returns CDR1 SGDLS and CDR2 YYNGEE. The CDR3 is CASSDRQAGTQYF. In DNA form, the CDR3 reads TGTGCCAGCAGCGACCGACAAGCGGGGACCCAGTACTTC.